These T cell receptor beta chains were read from a single sample in a study of shared clonotypes between healthy human individuals. The repertoire was sequenced with immunoSEQ multiplex PCR; TCRdb's copy has only in-frame clones and lacks some. The repertoire holds 2.3 million or so clones, with over 85% as singletons. Sequencing used naive CD4+ T cells from PBMCs. The receptors stem from a man younger than 35 in good health. Some clones in this sample may be carry-over from other donors' samples. Each CDR3 is given with its conserved first and last residue. The order of the fields is D gene, clone size, J gene, V gene, CDR3 DNA, CDR3 protein. A D gene is named only where the DNA matches it firmly. Clone size is not always given. Where it is, it says once, few, many or a class for expanded clones.

-	-	TRBJ1-6	TRBV6-1	TGTGCCAGCAGTGAGAGGGTCAGGGGTTCACCCCTCCACTTT	CASSERVRGSPLHF
-	-	TRBJ1-1	TRBV5-1	TGCGCCAGCAGCCGGACTCTTAGGAACACTGAAGCTTTCTTT	CASSRTLRNTEAFF
-	-	TRBJ1-1	TRBV18	TGTGCCAGCTCACAGGGGGGGAACACTGAAGCTTTCTTT	CASSQGGNTEAFF
TRBD1	-	TRBJ1-1	TRBV28	TGTGCCAGCAGTCCCCCTGCAGGGGGCACTGAAGCTTTCTTT	CASSPPAGGTEAFF
-	once	TRBJ2-3	TRBV5-1	TGCGCCAGCAGCCCTCTTGAGGATACGCAGTATTTT	CASSPLEDTQYF
TRBD2	-	TRBJ2-3	TRBV7-9	TGTGCCAGCAGCGGAACTAGCGGGAGGGTGACAGATACGCAGTATTTT	CASSGTSGRVTDTQYF
-	-	TRBJ2-1	TRBV28	TGTGCCAGCAGGTCGCCGGGACCGACGAACTACAATGAGCAGTTCTTC	CASRSPGPTNYNEQFF
-	-	TRBJ2-7	TRBV30	TGTGCCTGGACGGGATATAGCGGAGACTACGAGCAGTACTTC	CAWTGYSGDYEQYF
-	-	TRBJ2-7	TRBV5-4	TGTGCCAGCAGCCCTGTGGGGGTCGACGAGCAGTACTTC	CASSPVGVDEQYF
-	-	TRBJ2-7	TRBV7-2	TGTGCCAGCAGCCCACGGAGGGCGGGCAGCTCCTACGAGCAGTACTTC	CASSPRRAGSSYEQYF
TRBD2	-	TRBJ2-3	TRBV28	TGTGCCAGCAGTTTACCGGGACTAGCGACAGATACGCAGTATTTT	CASSLPGLATDTQYF
-	-	TRBJ2-2	TRBV7-3	TGTGCCAGCAGCCCCCTTGGGACTTTGAACACCGGGGAGCTGTTTTTT	CASSPLGTLNTGELFF
-	-	TRBJ1-4	TRBV5-6	TGTGCCAGCAGCTCCAGGAGAGCTCGTAATGAAAAACTGTTTTTT	CASSSRRARNEKLFF
-	once	TRBJ1-4	TRBV6-6	TGTGCCAGCAGTAAGGCAGGAACGGGGGGGGAAAAACTGTTTTTT	CASSKAGTGGEKLFF
-	once	TRBJ2-2	TRBV5-4	TGTGCCAGCAGCCCCTGGTCGGGCCAAAGCGGGGAGCTGTTTTTT	CASSPWSGQSGELFF
-	-	TRBJ2-7	TRBV28	TGTGCCAGCAGGACTTATCAATCCTACGAGCAGTACTTC	CASRTYQSYEQYF
-	-	TRBJ2-4	TRBV2	TGTGCCAGCAGGGGGGAATTAATTCAGTACTTC	CASRGELIQYF
TRBD2	-	TRBJ2-3	TRBV5-1	TGCGCCAGCAGCTACTTGACTAGCGGAAGCACAGATACGCAGTATTTT	CASSYLTSGSTDTQYF
TRBD2	-	TRBJ2-5	TRBV15	TGTGCCACCAGCAGAGATGGGAACGGGAGGAGCACGAAGACCCAGTACTTC	CATSRDGNGRSTKTQYF